The entry that follows covers one TCR beta chain sequence. These data are taken from a study of human T cells and chemical hapten exposure. Time point of the sample: patch test 2, 6 weeks after DPC sensitization. The treatment was: therapeutic diphenylcyclopropenone sensitization with weekly scalp DPC. V shed 6 bases, J shed 7 bases, and the junction held 6 bases outside the gene matches. Germline V CDR1 and CDR2: KGHSH, LQKENI. The CDR3 extends over 13 amino acids. TCRdb called the RACE reads again in MiXCR, with one record for every CDR3 protein. Of over 130,000 distinct CDR3 sequences listed, roughly 12% are singletons.

This TCR derives from a woman between 50 and 59 years old with alopecia areata. Some clones in this sample may be carry-over from other donors' samples. The sequencing here drew on whole blood, taken in connection with sensitization to the hapten diphenylcyclopropenone (DPC). The genes are TRBV18 and TRBJ1-5; 7 positions match TRBD1. In DNA form, the CDR3 reads TGTGCCAGCTCGCAGGGGGGAGGGCAGCCCCAGCATTTT. Protein: CASSQGGGQPQHF. Together with reference TRBV18 and TRBJ1-5, the CDR3 gives the full variable domain: NAGVMQNPRHLVRRRGQEARLRCSPMKGHSHVYWYRQLPEEGLKFMVYLQKENIIDESGMPKERFSAEFPKEGPSILRIQQVVRGDSAAYFCASSQGGGQPQHFGDGTRLSIL.